This T cell receptor beta chain is drawn from a study of CD8 T cells in Susac syndrome. Germline V gives CDR1 SGHAT, CDR2 FQNNGV. The CDR3 covers 14 residues. V was trimmed by 5 bases and J by 5 bases, leaving 13 bases between them. Random hexamers were used to reverse transcribe an amount of roughly 0.5 to 1 ug RNA. Across 54 Vbeta and 13 Jbeta, TCR beta CDR3 was amplified with immunoSEQ multiplex PCR. TCRdb itself ran the immunoSEQ multiplex PCR reads through MiXCR, one entry per CDR3 protein. The sample consists of around 130,000 distinct CDR3 sequences, over 75% of them appearing once. This clonotype has just one count.

The sequence derives from a human donor with multiple sclerosis. The chain couples TRBV11-2 to TRBJ1-5; a possible D gene is TRBD1 (5 bases). Input material: CD8+ T cells from PBMCs. The CDR3 region is CASSRDGGDQPQHF. In DNA form, the CDR3 reads TGTGCCAGCAGCCGAGATGGGGGGGATCAGCCCCAGCATTTT.